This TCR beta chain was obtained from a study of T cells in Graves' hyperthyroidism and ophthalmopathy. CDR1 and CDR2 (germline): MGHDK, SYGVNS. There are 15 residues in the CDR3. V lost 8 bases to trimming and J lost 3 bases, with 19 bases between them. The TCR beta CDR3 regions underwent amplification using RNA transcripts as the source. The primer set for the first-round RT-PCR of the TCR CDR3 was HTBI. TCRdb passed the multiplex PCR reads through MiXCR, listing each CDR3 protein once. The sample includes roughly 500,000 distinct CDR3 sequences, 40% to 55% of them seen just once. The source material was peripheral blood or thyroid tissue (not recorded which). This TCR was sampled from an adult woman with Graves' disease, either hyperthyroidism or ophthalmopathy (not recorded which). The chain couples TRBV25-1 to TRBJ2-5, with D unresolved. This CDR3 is CASPPPVWLEETQYF. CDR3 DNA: TGTGCCAGCCCACCCCCAGTATGGCTGGAAGAGACCCAGTACTTC.